Listed below are T cell receptor beta chains from one sample, sequenced in a study of early T cells in non-severe SARS-CoV-2 infection. From the 5' RACE reads, TCRdb called clonotypes with MiXCR, one entry per CDR3 protein. The data contain about 66,000 distinct CDR3 sequences, 20% of them singletons. This specimen was whole blood, taken at baseline. The source is an adult who was a healthcare worker with PCR-confirmed SARS-CoV-2 infection or an uninfected control (not recorded which). Both conserved end residues are part of each CDR3. Fields, in order: V gene, CDR3 length, J gene, clone size, D gene, CDR3 protein, CDR3 DNA. A D gene is named only where the DNA matches it firmly. Size is omitted from some rows. Given values are once, few, many or a class for expanded clones.

v_call: TRBV7-9; cdr3_length: 19; j_call: TRBJ1-2; clone_size: many; d_call: NA; cdr3_aa: CASRKFRDPLDIKWDGYTF; cdr3_nt: TGTGCCAGCAGGAAATTCCGGGATCCCCTCGATATAAAATGGGATGGCTACACCTTC
v_call: TRBV12-3/TRBV12-4; cdr3_length: 16; j_call: TRBJ1-2; clone_size: NA; d_call: NA; cdr3_aa: CASSLVFVWQDYGYTF; cdr3_nt: TGTGCCAGCAGTTTAGTTTTTGTATGGCAGGACTATGGCTACACCTTC
v_call: TRBV9; cdr3_length: 13; j_call: TRBJ2-2; clone_size: few; d_call: NA; cdr3_aa: CASLEENTGELFF; cdr3_nt: TGTGCCAGCTTAGAAGAAAACACCGGGGAGCTGTTTTTT
v_call: TRBV4-1; cdr3_length: 15; j_call: TRBJ2-2; clone_size: many; d_call: NA; cdr3_aa: CASSPPVRGTGELFF; cdr3_nt: TGCGCCAGCAGCCCGCCGGTACGGGGCACCGGGGAGCTGTTTTTT
v_call: TRBV19; cdr3_length: 13; j_call: TRBJ1-5; clone_size: few; d_call: NA; cdr3_aa: CASSTAMETTQHF; cdr3_nt: TGTGCCAGTAGCACAGCTATGGAAACCACTCAGCATTTT
v_call: TRBV19; cdr3_length: 19; j_call: TRBJ2-2; clone_size: many; d_call: NA; cdr3_aa: CASSSPRVTSLINTGELFF; cdr3_nt: TGTGCCAGTAGTTCGCCCCGGGTGACGTCATTAATAAACACCGGGGAGCTGTTTTTT
v_call: TRBV7-9; cdr3_length: 13; j_call: TRBJ1-1; clone_size: NA; d_call: NA; cdr3_aa: CASSKVKNTEAFF; cdr3_nt: TGTGCCAGCAGCAAGGTTAAGAACACTGAAGCTTTCTTT
v_call: TRBV9; cdr3_length: 15; j_call: TRBJ1-1; clone_size: many; d_call: NA; cdr3_aa: CASSVEARGETEAFF; cdr3_nt: TGTGCCAGCAGCGTAGAGGCCCGGGGTGAGACTGAAGCTTTCTTT
v_call: TRBV11-2; cdr3_length: 13; j_call: TRBJ2-5; clone_size: few; d_call: NA; cdr3_aa: CASSLDPGETQYF; cdr3_nt: TGTGCCAGCAGCTTAGATCCCGGAGAGACCCAGTACTTC
v_call: TRBV6-6; cdr3_length: 13; j_call: TRBJ1-4; clone_size: few; d_call: NA; cdr3_aa: CASSTRVREKLFF; cdr3_nt: TGTGCCAGCAGTACCAGGGTACGGGAAAAACTGTTTTTT
v_call: TRBV3-1; cdr3_length: 14; j_call: TRBJ2-3; clone_size: few; d_call: TRBD1; cdr3_aa: CASSFGTAPDTQYF; cdr3_nt: TGTGCCAGCAGTTTCGGGACAGCTCCAGATACGCAGTATTTT
v_call: TRBV5-1; cdr3_length: 15; j_call: TRBJ2-7; clone_size: few; d_call: NA; cdr3_aa: CASSLEGLISYEQYF; cdr3_nt: TGCGCCAGCAGCTTGGAAGGGCTTATTTCCTACGAGCAGTACTTC
v_call: TRBV5-1; cdr3_length: 13; j_call: TRBJ2-7; clone_size: NA; d_call: NA; cdr3_aa: CASSSDSIYEQYF; cdr3_nt: TGCGCCAGCAGCTCTGACAGTATTTACGAGCAGTACTTC
v_call: TRBV18; cdr3_length: 14; j_call: TRBJ2-5; clone_size: NA; d_call: NA; cdr3_aa: CASSPVPAQETQYF; cdr3_nt: TGTGCCAGCTCACCAGTGCCAGCTCAAGAGACCCAGTACTTC
v_call: TRBV3-1; cdr3_length: 17; j_call: TRBJ2-5; clone_size: NA; d_call: NA; cdr3_aa: CASSQDPPRGAGETQYF; cdr3_nt: TGTGCCAGCAGCCAAGATCCCCCACGGGGGGCCGGAGAGACCCAGTACTTC
v_call: TRBV7-6; cdr3_length: 14; j_call: TRBJ1-1; clone_size: few; d_call: NA; cdr3_aa: CASSTDSSNTEAFF; cdr3_nt: TGTGCCAGCAGTACCGACAGCTCGAACACTGAAGCTTTCTTT
v_call: TRBV5-1; cdr3_length: 13; j_call: TRBJ1-2; clone_size: NA; d_call: NA; cdr3_aa: CASSSREPTGYTF; cdr3_nt: TGCGCCAGCAGCTCAAGGGAGCCAACCGGCTACACCTTC